This TCR beta chain was observed in a study of cytomegalovirus exposure and HLA in healthy donors (dated by TCRdb to 2015 to 2018). For the study in its entirety: An earlier analysis of approximately 640 of the donors reported 276 Gb of sequence data and 100 million to 130 million unique TCR beta sequences from roughly 200 million T cells. The aim of the study was to test whether cataloging public T cell receptors could identify signatures of past pathogen exposure. Because of strong linkage in the cohort, five DR-DQ haplotypes were treated as single units for association and clustering. Class I and class II HLA loci were covered by the typing at four-digit resolution. The number of typed donors differed by locus: roughly 620-630 for A, B, C, DRB1 and DQB1; about 520 for DQA1; roughly 600 for DPA1; and around 470 for DPB1. Donor age, sex, ethnicity and CMV serostatus were collected together with the repertoire data. To decide whether each TCR beta V gene segment behaved as functional or pseudogenic, an earlier analysis of several hundred of the donors relied on high-throughput TCR beta sequencing. The T cell repertoires of some 700 subjects were profiled by immunosequencing and related to cytomegalovirus serostatus. In the later analysis, no new phenotypic data were used to find candidate immune exposures; instead, reliance was placed on TCR beta sequences and their occurrence across donors. About 330 gigabases of sequencing data and roughly 81 million unique TCR sequences made up an early release that covered over 550 HLA-typed donors. All discovery cohort repertoires had been generated on a single sequencing platform. To predict cytomegalovirus infection status, the study brought together high-throughput TCR immunosequencing, statistical association of individual TCRs with disease status, and machine learning. Among some 400 genotyped donors of the cohort, an average of around 250,000 unique TCR beta nucleotide sequences was sequenced per donor, of which about 18% were non-productive. In a later analysis, previously published TCR beta repertoires from some 640 donors were re-analyzed and high-resolution HLA genotyping was added so that TCR occurrence patterns could be studied. Of the roughly 400 genotyped donors, more than 75% were placed in the genetic ancestry cluster associated with self-reported Caucasian donors. A later genetic analysis used genome-wide SNP genotypes for about 65% of the roughly 700 donors, treating that subset as a discovery cohort. In addition to the first cohort of roughly 700 subjects, a separate validation cohort of 120 different subjects was used. Study-wide findings and limitations: HLA typing was unavailable for some donors at each locus, so association tests used only the typed subset. In a later analysis, the rate of TCR association differed among HLA loci, with DRB1 alleles having the most associated TCRs and HLA-C alleles having the fewest. Over 15 rarely observed V segments, including chromosome 9 orphons, were excluded from the earlier analysis of about 610 of the donors because counts were too low. When HLA alleles, especially DR and DQ, strongly co-occurred, TCR associations were difficult to assign to individual alleles. The sequencing pipeline was judged likely to have produced a cluster of highly shared sequence variants as a technical artifact. It was suggested by the authors that the approach could potentially be generalized to other disease states and immunological phenotypes. A later analysis reported that several top co-occurrence clusters appeared linked to parvovirus B19, influenza, CMV and Epstein-Barr virus. Immune exposure information for the cohort was limited to CMV serostatus. This cohort had only TCR beta chains sequenced, and the lack of alpha or paired-chain data limited which features could be detected. Some IMGT-functional V segments, including TRBV6-2 and TRBV6-3, could not be distinguished by the 87-base-pair reads and were therefore excluded. In a later analysis, most CMV-associated TCR beta chains were found to appear HLA-restricted, with HLA associations seemingly driven largely by CMV exposure. The classifier was reported to diagnose cytomegalovirus status with high specificity and sensitivity in both the original and validation cohorts. Correlated functional status among segregating V segments might reflect linkage disequilibrium, but an unknown experimental factor could not be ruled out. According to a later genetic analysis, donors in an Asian-associated ancestry cluster had fewer N-insertions in productive TCRs than the roughly 660-donor mean. An association between a missense DCLRE1C variant and V-gene and J-gene trimming of TCR beta chains was found in a later genetic analysis and replicated in an independent cohort. In the study, about 150 TCR beta chains were listed as associated with cytomegalovirus. A further reported finding was that TCR beta sequences accurately predicted the HLA-A and HLA-B alleles for most subjects in the first cohort. A later analysis associated about 16,000 TCR beta sequences with specific HLA alleles at a false discovery rate of 0.05. While some public TCRs were present in many individuals, most TCR sequences turned up only very rarely across donors. In vitro tests confirmed that a few of the cytomegalovirus-associated TCR beta chains recognize cytomegalovirus antigens. Compared with equally common non-associated chains, HLA-associated TCR beta chains in a later analysis were more clonally expanded and had lower generation probabilities. Sequencing depth was assumed to be roughly uniform across donors in the presence/absence analyses, though that assumption may not hold. In an earlier analysis of around 600 of the donors, most TCR beta V segments were observed in productive rearrangements about 87% or about 30% of the time, broadly matching IMGT annotations.

Libraries were constructed by the immunoSEQ multiplex PCR assay. The multiplex PCR relied on a mix of 60 forward primers for TCR Vbeta segments and 13 reverse primers for TCR Jbeta segments. The CDR3 region of rearranged TCR beta genes was amplified from genomic DNA by a multiplex PCR assay. Amplified TCR beta libraries were sequenced as 87-base-pair reads on the Illumina HiSeq System. Under the source paper's analysis protocol: In a later analysis, some 80 million unique TCR beta chains were counted across the 650 to 750 repertoires, and around 11 million of these chains were shared by at least two donors. Raw reads were error-corrected and collapsed into unique sequences with a nearest-neighbor algorithm that merged closely related sequences to remove PCR and sequencing errors. To assign V, D and J gene segments, CDR3 sequences were aligned to IMGT reference sequences. For a sequence to be retained, a match of at least six nucleotides to both a V gene segment and a J gene segment was required. Rearrangements were called productive when the CDR3 lacked stop codons and stayed in frame with V and J; all others were non-productive. CDR3 was defined according to IMGT convention as the region running from the second conserved V-encoded cysteine to the conserved J-encoded phenylalanine. The earlier analysis of some 600 of the donors excluded sequences that lacked an unambiguous match to a single V gene segment. In an earlier analysis of several hundred of the donors, V segments were called functional above 56.7% productive rearrangements and were called segregating when the between-donor standard deviation exceeded 5%. A statistical classification framework was developed to diagnose cytomegalovirus status using the catalog of TCR beta chain sequences. In a later analysis, V and J genes were assigned by comparing TCR nucleotide sequences against IMGT/GENE-DB human TR gene sequences. In a later analysis, CDR3 sequences and most-parsimonious VDJ recombination scenarios were assigned using the TCRdist pipeline. In a later analysis, every TCR beta chain was defined by the combination of its CDR3 amino acid sequence and its V-gene family, and reads without a unique V-gene family were dropped. As a way to deal with suspected cross-contamination and a sequencing artifact, a later analysis dropped 450 to 700 nucleotide sequences that were highly shared and had low generation probability. For each public chain, a later analysis derived a clonal expansion index from normalized ranks of inferred template counts within each repertoire. In a later analysis, generation probabilities were computed using a VDJ recombination model fitted to out-of-frame rearrangements, and the results were checked against IGoR. In a later analysis, hypergeometric tests were used to score TCR-TCR, TCR-HLA and TCR-CMV co-occurrence, with a repertoire-size bias correction applied to TCR pairs. A later analysis estimated false discovery rates by permuting HLA or CMV assignments 20 times. In a later analysis, co-occurring TCRs were grouped using DBSCAN, and TCRdist sequence similarity was added for clustering within HLA-allele-positive subsets. For co-occurrence clustering, repertoires with fewer than 30,000 or more than 120,000 public chains were excluded, along with 4 to 6 repertoires with anomalous nucleotide sharing. In TCRdb, the immuneACCESS table is reduced to in-frame sequences with V and J assigned. These tables do not hold every clone; where another copy was compared, an unresolved V gene accounts for under half, and the others remain unexplained. Clone size and V and J calls were adopted from that table, with D and trimming inferred from the DNA. This sample comprises nearly 95,000 clones, less than 8% of them detected only once. Approximately 2.4% of the sample rests with the top ten.

The CDR3, cysteine through phenylalanine, is 14 amino acids long. CDR3 DNA is the only sequence kept; it has 42 bases, read in frame from the first base. In the germline V gene, CDR1 corresponds to MDHEN and CDR2 to SYDVKM. V drops 7 bases and J drops 1 base, leaving 14 bases in between. The cohort consisted of 600 to 700 healthy bone marrow donors. At the time of sampling, every cohort member was nominally healthy, though immune exposures that went unrecorded were likely present. The donor tested CMV seronegative and was one of the 352 seronegative cohort members. A peripheral blood sample was collected from each donor, and TCR beta sequencing was performed on peripheral blood mononuclear cells. The Qiagen DNeasy Blood Extraction Kit was used to extract genomic DNA from the blood cell samples. Turning to this clone: Its antigen target is currently unknown. Base qualities are not at hand, and no much larger clone is one base apart.

The TCR was taken from a man aged 50 to 60 in good health and CMV-seronegative. The chain is made from TRBV28 and TRBJ2-7, with the D segment identity uncertain. The sequenced sample was PBMCs. The sequenced DNA is TGTGCCAGCAAGGCGGCCGCGGTATCCTACGAGCAGTACTTC. Translated, this is CASKAAAVSYEQYF.